What follows are 27 T cell receptor beta chains derived from one specimen sequenced in a study of human T cells and chemical hapten exposure. Time point specified: patch test 2, 6 weeks after DPC sensitization. Treatment indicated: therapeutic diphenylcyclopropenone sensitization with weekly scalp DPC. One entry per CDR3 protein, called by TCRdb with MiXCR from the RACE reads. There are some 150,000 distinct CDR3 sequences in the sample; about 10% occur only once, and 1.2% to 1.5% lies in the top ten. The sequenced sample was whole blood, obtained in connection with sensitization to the hapten diphenylcyclopropenone (DPC). Every receptor here comes from a woman aged 45-65 years with alopecia areata. Some clones in this sample may be carry-over from other donors' samples.

The genes are TRBV12-3 or TRBV12-4 and TRBJ1-4, with TRBD1 identical over 7 bases. V gave up 4 bases and J gave up 8 bases; unmatched junction bases: 10. The CDR3 covers 15 residues. In DNA form, the CDR3 reads TGTGCCAGCAGTTCCCGAGGGGGCGCGGGAGAAAAACTGTTTTTT. It encodes CASSSRGGAGEKLFF.

This clonotype turned up a few times. This chain links TRBV5-1 with TRBJ2-1; D remains unclear. The V gene lost 2 bases and the J gene lost 6 bases, with 9 bases spanning the gap. Germline CDR1 and CDR2: SGHRS and YFSETQ. This CDR3 has 13 residues. The DNA of the CDR3 is TGCGCCAGCAGCTTATTTTTCGGCAATGAGCAGTTCTTC. This sequence encodes CASSLFFGNEQFF.

This clonotype was detected only a few times. The genes are TRBV20-1 and TRBJ2-1, with TRBD2 identical over 16 bases. The CDR3 loop spans 14 amino acids. V shed 3 bases, J shed 9 bases, and the junction held 2 bases outside the gene matches. Germline values: CDR1 DFQATT, CDR2 SNEGSKA (reference sequence). CDR3 in amino acids: CSARGLAGGSEQFF. CDR3 coding DNA: TGCAGTGCTAGGGGACTAGCGGGAGGGTCTGAGCAGTTCTTC.

This clonotype was detected only a few times. CDR3 amino acids: CASSVAGGVSGNEQFF. In DNA, the CDR3 is TGTGCCAGTAGTGTAGCGGGAGGTGTTTCGGGCAATGAGCAGTTCTTC. This chain connects TRBV19 to TRBJ2-1; 10 positions match TRBD2. With V trimmed by 5 bases and J by 6 bases, 10 bases remained unmatched. Germline loops: CDR1 LNHDA, CDR2 SQIVND (reference sequence). This CDR3 is 16 amino acids long.

This clonotype was seen more than once but under ten times. The genes are TRBV28 and TRBJ2-5; tentatively, D is TRBD1 or TRBD2 (5 bases each). Germline V gene data show CDR1 as MDHEN and CDR2 as SYDVKM. Trimming cost V 4 bases and J 4 bases, with 19 bases left between them. CDR3 size: 16 residues. CDR3 region: CASSSPGSEGRETQYF. The CDR3 coding sequence is TGTGCCAGCAGTTCGCCAGGGTCAGAGGGACGAGAGACCCAGTACTTC.

The sample holds a few counts of this clonotype. The CDR3 loop is CASSLTVGEQYF. The CDR3 DNA is TGTGCCAGCAGCCTGACGGTGGGGGAGCAGTACTTC. V gene TRBV12-3 or TRBV12-4 combines with J gene TRBJ2-7; D is unresolved. V was cut by 6 bases and J by 7 bases, with 13 bases left in between. The CDR3 totals 12 residues.

In this sample, this clonotype turned up a few times. The rearrangement links TRBV14 to TRBJ2-2, with TRBD2 as a possible D gene (6 bases). The V end lost 1 base, the J end lost 4 bases, and 13 bases lay between the germline ends. The CDR3 contains 16 residues. Looked up from germline, CDR1 is SGHDN and CDR2 is FVKESK. DNA of the CDR3: TGTGCCAGCAGCCAAGCCGGCCGGGGAGGCACCGGGGAGCTGTTTTTT. Amino acid sequence: CASSQAGRGGTGELFF.

This clonotype was seen more than once but under ten times. This chain uses TRBV7-8 with TRBJ2-1; 12 nucleotides match TRBD2. Germline assignment: CDR1 SGHVS and CDR2 FQNEAQ. This CDR3 has 15 residues. Trimming took 5 bases from V and 4 from J; bases not matched to a gene: 3. DNA of the CDR3: TGTGCCAGCAGCGAGACTAGCGGGGGTTACAATGAGCAGTTCTTC. Its protein is CASSETSGGYNEQFF.

The gene calls are TRBV12-3 or TRBV12-4 and TRBJ2-5; D may be TRBD1 (6 bases). The V end was cut by 0 bases, the J end by 6 bases, with 8 bases between. This CDR3 is 13 amino acids long. CDR3 bases: TGTGCCAGCAGTTTAGCAGGGGGACAGACCCAGTACTTC. It yields the protein CASSLAGGQTQYF.

This clonotype was detected many times. The CDR3 nucleotides read TGTGCCAGCAGCTTAGCGCGGCTAGCGGGAATTGATGAGCAGTTCTTC. Translation: CASSLARLAGIDEQFF. The chain couples TRBV7-2 to TRBJ2-1, with 9 bases aligning to TRBD2. Germline V gene data show CDR1 as SGHTA and CDR2 as FQGNSA. Trimming cost V 0 bases and J 8 bases; bases outside gene matches: 8. The CDR3 has 16 amino acids.

The chain is built from TRBV6-5 and TRBJ2-2, with TRBD2 matching over 10 bases. Unmatched junction bases numbered 6, after V lost 2 bases and J lost 9 bases. Germline loops: CDR1 MNHEY, CDR2 SVGAGI. This CDR3 region has 15 residues. CDR3 in amino acids: CASSYLTTSGRELFF. As DNA, the CDR3 is TGTGCCAGCAGTTACCTAACGACTAGCGGGCGGGAGCTGTTTTTT.

This clonotype has just a few counts. The V call is TRBV3-1, the J call TRBJ1-5, with D uncertain. Germline V lookup: CDR1 LGHDT, CDR2 YNNKEL (reference sequence). The CDR3 consists of 13 residues. V lost 3 bases, J lost 0 bases, and 3 bases lay in between. The CDR3 protein is CASSHTSNQPQHF. The CDR3 DNA reads TGTGCCAGCAGCCACACTAGCAATCAGCCCCAGCATTTT.

V usage is TRBV6-5 and J usage is TRBJ2-1; D is unresolved. Germline V CDR1 and CDR2: MNHEY, SVGAGI. Trimming left V 2 bases short and J 4 bases short, with 12 bases between. This CDR3 has 15 residues. The CDR3 protein is CASSYRYRIYNEQFF. CDR3 sequence (DNA): TGTGCCAGCAGTTACCGGTACAGAATTTACAATGAGCAGTTCTTC.

This clonotype was observed at least ten times. The V call is TRBV6-2 or TRBV6-3, the J call TRBJ2-1, with 12 positions matching TRBD2. The CDR3 loop spans 15 amino acids. V shed 6 bases, J shed 10 bases, and the junction held 10 bases outside the gene matches. CDR1 and CDR2 (germline): MNHEY, SVGEGT. The CDR3 region has the DNA TGTGCCAGCAGCAGACTAGCGGGAGCGTCTGGGGAGCAGTTCTTC. It is translated as CASSRLAGASGEQFF.

This chain links TRBV12-3 or TRBV12-4 with TRBJ2-1, with D uncertain. The V and J ends lost 5 bases and 10 bases respectively, with 9 bases between them. CDR3 length: 11 residues. CDR3 region: CASSRMWEQFF. The CDR3 DNA sequence: TGTGCCAGCAGTCGGATGTGGGAGCAGTTCTTC.

This clonotype was detected only a few times. V gene TRBV6-5 combines with J gene TRBJ1-6; weak D call: TRBD1 (5 bases). This CDR3 comprises 16 residues. The V gene's germline CDR1 is MNHEY and CDR2 SVGAGI. Between the trimmed V and J ends, which lost 2 bases and 8 bases, there was a span of 16 bases. CDR3 nucleotides: TGTGCCAGCAGTTACGGGGCAGGGTGGGAGTATTCACCCCTCCACTTT. It codes for CASSYGAGWEYSPLHF.

Only a few counts were recorded for this clonotype. V is TRBV12-3 or TRBV12-4 and J is TRBJ2-2; maybe TRBD2 (6 bases). The CDR3 runs 15 residues. Trimming shortened V by 3 bases and J by 2 bases, and 10 bases separated the two germline ends. This chain's CDR3 is CASSFLARNTGELFF. CDR3 DNA: TGTGCCAGCAGTTTTCTAGCGAGAAACACCGGGGAGCTGTTTTTT.

This clonotype was detected only a few times. V gene TRBV29-1 combines with J gene TRBJ2-2, with D unclear. The CDR3 has 12 amino acids. Trimming shortened V by 3 bases and J by 1 base, and 3 bases separated the two germline ends. Germline values: CDR1 SQVTM, CDR2 ANQGSEA. The CDR3 reads CSVDRNTGELFF. The CDR3 DNA reads as TGCAGCGTTGACCGGAACACCGGGGAGCTGTTTTTT.

This clonotype was counted only a few times. The chain combines TRBV6-5 with TRBJ1-4, with 8 bases that match TRBD1. Germline CDR1 MNHEY, CDR2 SVGAGI. This CDR3 comprises 15 residues. V lost 4 bases and J lost 2; bases outside the gene matches: 3. In nucleotides, the CDR3 is TGTGCCAGCAGTTCCCAGGGGGCGACTAATGAAAAACTGTTTTTT. Amino acid sequence: CASSSQGATNEKLFF.

The chain uses TRBV5-1 and TRBJ2-2, with 9 bases aligning to TRBD2. The trim removed 0 bases at V and 4 bases at J, leaving 4 bases unmatched. The CDR3 is 16 amino acids. The V gene's germline CDR1 is SGHRS and CDR2 YFSETQ. The CDR3: CASSLGSGSSTGELFF. DNA for the CDR3: TGCGCCAGCAGCTTGGGTAGCGGGAGTAGCACCGGGGAGCTGTTTTTT.

This clonotype was counted between two and nine times. The chain is built from TRBV28 and TRBJ1-5, with D uncertain. CDR1 MDHEN and CDR2 SYDVKM come from the germline V gene. This CDR3 has 13 amino acids. Between the trimmed V and J ends, which lost 6 bases and 3 bases, there was a span of 9 bases. The CDR3 here is CASSGRVNQPQHF. Written as DNA, the CDR3 is TGTGCCAGCAGCGGGAGGGTCAATCAGCCCCAGCATTTT.

This clonotype was recorded many times. The CDR3 here is CASSPGSDTDTQYF. The CDR3 nucleotides are TGTGCCAGCAGCCCAGGAAGCGACACAGATACGCAGTATTTT. The chain links TRBV7-3 to TRBJ2-3, with D unclear. CDR1 and CDR2 (germline): SGHTA, FQGTGA. The CDR3 totals 14 residues. V was shortened by 5 bases and J by 2 bases, with 11 bases between the two germline ends.

The V call is TRBV7-2, the J call TRBJ2-1, with unresolved D. This CDR3 comprises 12 residues. From germline, CDR1 is SGHTA and CDR2 FQGNSA. Trimming stripped 2 bases from V and 7 bases from J, with 6 bases between. CDR3 nucleotide sequence: TGTGCCAGCAGCTTAACCACTAATGAGCAGTTCTTC. It codes for CASSLTTNEQFF.

V usage is TRBV6-6 and J usage is TRBJ1-5; 9 positions agree with TRBD1. Losses at the gene ends were 9 bases for V and 7 bases for J; bases not matched to a gene: 7. From germline, CDR1 is MNHNY and CDR2 SVGAGI (reference sequence). The CDR3 runs 13 residues. CDR3 region: CASTRDRDQPQHF. The CDR3 nucleotides are TGTGCCAGTACCCGGGACAGGGACCAGCCCCAGCATTTT.

This clonotype was detected only a few times. CDR3 protein: CASSLTGFGQETQYF. The CDR3 DNA reads TGTGCCAGCAGCTTGACAGGGTTTGGCCAAGAGACCCAGTACTTC. The chain links TRBV7-3 to TRBJ2-5; 7 bases line up with TRBD1. The CDR3 contains 15 residues. The V and J ends lost 3 bases and 1 base, in that order; junction bases with no gene match: 5. CDR1 is SGHTA, CDR2 FQGTGA, per germline.

This clonotype was seen more than once but under ten times. The J gene is TRBJ2-5, the V gene TRBV6-6; tentative D call: TRBD2 (7 bases). CDR1 and CDR2 (germline): MNHNY, SVGAGI (reference sequence). The CDR3 runs to 15 residues. Trimming removed 3 bases at V and 6 bases at J, with 17 bases between. CDR3 bases: TGTGCCAGCAGTTATGATGGGGGGGCCGGGAAGACCCAGTACTTC. Residues: CASSYDGGAGKTQYF.

The sample holds a few counts of this clonotype. V and J are TRBV20-1 and TRBJ2-2, with 11 nucleotides matching TRBD1. Trimming took 6 bases from V and 6 from J; bases not matched to a gene: 9. There are 15 residues in the CDR3. Germline V gives CDR1 DFQATT, CDR2 SNEGSKA (reference sequence). The CDR3, as DNA: TGCAGTGCCCCCCGCCGGGACAGGGGGTCCGGGGAGCTGTTTTTT. It yields the protein CSAPRRDRGSGELFF.